The 18 T cell receptor beta chains below come from one sample, sequenced in a study of CD8+ T cells in alopecia areata (dated by TCRdb to the late 2010s). The library was generated by the immunoSEQ multiplex PCR assay. RNA was extracted from all samples and reverse transcribed into cDNA, which served as template for TCR sequencing. TCRdb limited this immuneACCESS table to in-frame rearrangements with V and J called. A share of clones is missing; checked studies link under half to unresolved V genes, and the rest is unexplained. Counted in this sample were approximately 89,000 clones; 40% to 55% of them appeared once. The ten biggest clones cover about 0.79% of the sample. The sample taken for sequencing was CD4+ T cells sorted from blood. Receptors originate from a human donor with alopecia areata.

This rearrangement joins TRBV7-9 to TRBJ2-3; D is possibly TRBD1 or TRBD2 (6 bases each). The V and J ends lost 1 base and 7 bases respectively, with 12 bases between them. Germline lookup yields CDR1 SEHNR and CDR2 FQNEAQ (reference sequence). The CDR3 is 14 amino acids. The CDR3: CASSLGGRGNTQYF. DNA of the CDR3: TGTGCCAGCAGCTTAGGGGGGCGCGGGAATACGCAGTATTTT. The full variable domain, rest sourced from reference TRBV7-9 and TRBJ2-3, is DTGVSQNPRHKITKRGQNVTFRCDPISEHNRLYWYRQTLGQGPEFLTYFQNEAQLEKSRLLSDRFSAERPKGSFSTLEIQRTEQGDSAMYLCASSLGGRGNTQYFGPGTRLTVL.

The rearrangement joins TRBV5-1 to TRBJ2-3, with unresolved D. This CDR3 region has 15 residues. Trimming shortened V by 0 bases and J by 3 bases, and 11 bases separated the two germline ends. Germline V CDR1 and CDR2: SGHRS, YFSETQ. CDR3 bases: TGCGCCAGCAGCTTGGAGATGGGCGAGACAGATACGCAGTATTTT. This encodes CASSLEMGETDTQYF. The variable domain in full, with the rest retrieved from reference TRBV5-1 and TRBJ2-3, is KAGVTQTPRYLIKTRGQQVTLSCSPISGHRSVSWYQQTPGQGLQFLFEYFSETQRNKGNFPGRFSGRQFSNSRSEMNVSTLELGDSALYLCASSLEMGETDTQYFGPGTRLTVL.

This chain uses TRBV30 with TRBJ2-4; D is ambiguous. Trimming took 2 bases from V and 1 from J, leaving 6 bases between them. Germline CDR1 GTSNPN, CDR2 SVGIG (reference sequence). This CDR3 contains 13 residues. CDR3: CAWSLGAKNIQYF. The CDR3 region has the DNA TGTGCCTGGAGTTTGGGGGCCAAAAACATTCAGTACTTC.

CDR3 sequence (DNA): TGCGCCAGCAGCTTGACTGTCCCCCAGGGGGCGCAGGACGAGCAGTACTTC. As protein: CASSLTVPQGAQDEQYF. This chain joins TRBV5-1 and TRBJ2-7; 8 positions agree with TRBD1. Per germline, CDR1 SGHRS and CDR2 YFSETQ. Trimming at V came to 1 base and at J to 5 bases, leaving 14 bases not matched to a gene. The CDR3 is 17 residues long.

The chain recombines TRBV18 with TRBJ2-7; unclear D gene. Germline values: CDR1 KGHSH, CDR2 LQKENI. Trimming stripped 3 bases from V and 6 bases from J, with 6 bases between. This CDR3 is built from 11 residues. CDR3: CASSPTGEQYF. CDR3 bases: TGTGCCAGCTCACCGACTGGCGAGCAGTACTTC.

DNA of the CDR3: TGTGCCAGCAGCTTAGAAGGGACTCTTGGAGAGCAGTACTTC. The encoded protein is CASSLEGTLGEQYF. The V gene is TRBV11-2, the J gene TRBJ2-7, with TRBD2 as a possible D gene (6 bases). This CDR3 comprises 14 residues. V was pared by 0 bases and J by 7 bases, with 13 bases between. In germline, CDR1 is SGHAT, CDR2 FQNNGV.

This sequence joins TRBV30 and TRBJ2-5; D unclear. With 1 base removed from V and 5 bases from J, the gap between germline ends came to 5 bases. CDR3 length equals 11 residues. Germline assignment: CDR1 GTSNPN and CDR2 SVGIG (reference sequence). CDR3 sequence: CAWSGRETQYF. The CDR3 DNA follows: TGTGCCTGGAGTGGACGGGAGACCCAGTACTTC.

The V gene is TRBV11-2, the J gene TRBJ2-1; D unclear. The germline V gene has CDR1 SGHAT and CDR2 FQNNGV. V dropped 3 bases and J dropped 6 bases, with 9 bases sitting between them. The CDR3 runs to 13 residues. The CDR3 bases are TGTGCCAGCAGCTTCCAGTTATCCAATGAGCAGTTCTTC. This codes for CASSFQLSNEQFF.

V gene TRBV11-2 combines with J gene TRBJ2-7; D remains ambiguous. Germline V gene data show CDR1 as SGHAT and CDR2 as FQNNGV. This CDR3 is built from 13 residues. Trimming took off 0 bases at V and 3 bases at J, with 6 bases between the two ends. CDR3 in DNA: TGTGCCAGCAGCTTAGAAAGCCGCTACGAGCAGTACTTC. Translated, it gives CASSLESRYEQYF.

The chain employs TRBV29-1 and TRBJ1-5; D may be TRBD1 (5 bases). Per germline, CDR1 SQVTM and CDR2 ANQGSEA. The CDR3 length is 14 residues. V lost 6 bases, J lost 9 bases, and 21 bases lay in between. The CDR3 loop is CSVARDPSLGPQHF. The CDR3 region has the DNA TGCAGCGTCGCCAGGGACCCTTCTTTGGGGCCCCAGCATTTT. The full variable domain, rest sourced from reference TRBV29-1 and TRBJ1-5, is SAVISQKPSRDICQRGTSLTIQCQVDSQVTMMFWYRQQPGQSLTLIATANQGSEATYESGFVIDKFPISRPNLTFSTLTVSNMSPEDSSIYLCSVARDPSLGPQHFGDGTRLSIL.

V gene TRBV2 combines with J gene TRBJ2-1; TRBD2 agrees at 7 bases. The V and J ends lost 4 bases and 6 bases, in that order; junction bases with no gene match: 9. The CDR3 is 15 residues long. Germline V lookup: CDR1 SNHLY, CDR2 FYNNEI. CDR3 nucleotide sequence: TGTGCCAGCAGTGCGAGGACTAGTATCATCAATGAGCAGTTCTTC. Protein sequence: CASSARTSIINEQFF.

The V gene is TRBV4-1, the J gene TRBJ2-6; D possibly uses TRBD1 or TRBD2 (5 bases each). The germline V gene has CDR1 MGHRA and CDR2 YSYEKL. The V gene lost 1 base and the J gene lost 1 base, with 17 bases spanning the gap. This CDR3 comprises 19 residues. The CDR3 DNA is TGCGCCAGCAGCCAAGGGGGGACCTTCATTTTTTCTGGGGCCAACGTCCTGACTTTC. It is translated as CASSQGGTFIFSGANVLTF.

This clone has more than one count but fewer than ten. The J gene is TRBJ1-6, the V gene TRBV4-1; possibly TRBD1 for D (5 bases). The CDR3 sequence is 16 residues long. CDR1 is MGHRA, CDR2 YSYEKL, per germline. Trimming shortened V by 2 bases and J by 10 bases, and 18 bases separated the two germline ends. Here the CDR3 reads CASSQPEAGIGSPLHF. The CDR3 region has the DNA TGCGCCAGCAGCCAACCAGAGGCAGGGATTGGCTCACCCCTCCACTTT.

CDR3 DNA sequence: TGTGCCAGCAGGACCAGGGGGGCCTCCTACGAGCAGTACTTC. This codes for CASRTRGASYEQYF. The genes are TRBV28 and TRBJ2-7; possible D gene TRBD1, 7 bases. Germline CDR1 is MDHEN and CDR2 is SYDVKM. This CDR3 is built from 14 residues. V was shortened by 6 bases and J by 0 bases, with 12 bases between the two germline ends.

This clone was counted only a few times. The genes are TRBV6-5 and TRBJ2-3; D is uncertain. Germline loops: CDR1 MNHEY, CDR2 SVGAGI. CDR3 length equals 13 residues. V was shortened by 6 bases and J by 8 bases, with 15 bases between the two germline ends. CDR3 sequence reads: CASRTAERATQYF. In nucleotides, the CDR3 is TGTGCCAGCAGGACGGCCGAACGGGCTACGCAGTATTTT.

The CDR3: CSVERVRADTQYF. The CDR3 DNA is TGCAGCGTGGAGAGGGTTCGGGCAGATACGCAGTATTTT. The chain is built from TRBV29-1 and TRBJ2-3, with a possible D match to TRBD2 (5 bases). The CDR3 is 13 residues long. V shed 6 bases and J shed 4 bases, with 14 bases lying between them. CDR1 is SQVTM and CDR2 is ANQGSEA in the germline V gene.

The sample holds many counts of this clone. This chain joins TRBV7-2 and TRBJ2-5; possible D gene TRBD2, 7 bases. This CDR3 is 17 amino acids long. The ends were cut back, 1 base at V and 5 bases at J, with 20 bases in the middle. Germline V CDR1 and CDR2: SGHTA, FQGNSA. The CDR3 DNA follows: TGTGCCAGCAGCTTAGGACCGAGAGCTGGGGGGGCTGAGACCCAGTACTTC. This encodes CASSLGPRAGGAETQYF.

This clone was seen a handful of times. This chain links TRBV7-2 with TRBJ2-3; tentative D call: TRBD1 (5 bases). CDR3 length: 14 amino acids. CDR1 and CDR2 (germline): SGHTA, FQGNSA. Trimming shortened V by 1 base and J by 4 bases, and 9 bases separated the two germline ends. CDR3: CASSLEARADTQYF. The DNA of the CDR3 is TGTGCCAGCAGCTTAGAAGCCAGGGCAGATACGCAGTATTTT.